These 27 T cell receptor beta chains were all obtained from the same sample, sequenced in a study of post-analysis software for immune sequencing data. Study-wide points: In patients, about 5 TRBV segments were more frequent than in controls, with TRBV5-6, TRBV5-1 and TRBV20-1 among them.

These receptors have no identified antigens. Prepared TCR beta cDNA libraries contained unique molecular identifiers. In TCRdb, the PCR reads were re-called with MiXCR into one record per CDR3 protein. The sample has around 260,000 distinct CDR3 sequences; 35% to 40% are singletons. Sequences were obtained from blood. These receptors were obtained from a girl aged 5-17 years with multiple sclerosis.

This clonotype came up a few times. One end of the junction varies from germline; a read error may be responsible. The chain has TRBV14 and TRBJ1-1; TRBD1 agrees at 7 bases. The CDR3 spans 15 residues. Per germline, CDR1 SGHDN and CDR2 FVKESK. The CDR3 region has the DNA TGTGCCGGCAGCCAAACCGGGACAGAGAACACTGAAGCTTTCTTT. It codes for CAGSQTGTENTEAFF.

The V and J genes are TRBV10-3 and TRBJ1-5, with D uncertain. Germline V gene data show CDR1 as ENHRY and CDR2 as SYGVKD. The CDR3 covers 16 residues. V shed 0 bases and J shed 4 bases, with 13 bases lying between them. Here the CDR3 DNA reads TGTGCCATCAGTGAGTCAAGGGCCAGCGTTAATCAGCCCCAGCATTTT. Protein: CAISESRASVNQPQHF.

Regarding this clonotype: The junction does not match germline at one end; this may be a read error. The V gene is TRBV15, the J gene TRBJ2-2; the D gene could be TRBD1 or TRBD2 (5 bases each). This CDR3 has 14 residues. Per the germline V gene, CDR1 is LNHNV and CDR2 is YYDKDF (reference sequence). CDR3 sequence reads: CATSYRKDTGERFF. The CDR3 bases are TGTGCCACCAGCTACCGAAAGGACACCGGGGAGCGGTTTTTT.

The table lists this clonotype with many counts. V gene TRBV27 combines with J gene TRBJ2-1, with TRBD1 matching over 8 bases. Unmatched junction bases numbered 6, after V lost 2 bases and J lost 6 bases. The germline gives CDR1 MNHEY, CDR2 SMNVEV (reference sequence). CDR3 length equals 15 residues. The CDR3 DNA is TGTGCCAGCAGTTTAGGTCAGGGGGCGGGCAATGAGCAGTTCTTC. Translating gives CASSLGQGAGNEQFF.

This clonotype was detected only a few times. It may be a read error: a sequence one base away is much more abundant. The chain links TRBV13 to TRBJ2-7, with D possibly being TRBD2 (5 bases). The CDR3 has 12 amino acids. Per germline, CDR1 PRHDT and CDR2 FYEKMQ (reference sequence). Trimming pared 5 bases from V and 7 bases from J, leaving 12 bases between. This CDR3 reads CASSQLGNEQYF. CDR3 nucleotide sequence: TGTGCCAGCAGCCAACTAGGGAATGAGCAGTACTTC.

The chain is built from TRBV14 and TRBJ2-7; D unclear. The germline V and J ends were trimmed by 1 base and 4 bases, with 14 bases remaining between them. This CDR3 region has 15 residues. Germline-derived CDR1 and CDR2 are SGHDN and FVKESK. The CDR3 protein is CASSQGPLTDYEQYF. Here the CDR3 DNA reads TGTGCCAGCAGCCAAGGTCCACTAACCGATTACGAGCAGTACTTC.

CDR3: CSVEGTPSEQFF. In nucleotides, the CDR3 is TGCAGCGTTGAAGGGACTCCCTCGGAGCAGTTCTTC. The V call is TRBV29-1, the J call TRBJ2-1; TRBD2 is a possible D gene (5 bases). Germline V gene data show CDR1 as SQVTM and CDR2 as ANQGSEA. CDR3 length: 12 residues. Between the trimmed V and J ends, which lost 1 base and 10 bases, there was a span of 11 bases.

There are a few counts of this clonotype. Here the CDR3 DNA reads TGTGCCACCAGTGTCTCCGGGGGCAGCAATCAGCCCCAGCATTTT. Its translation: CATSVSGGSNQPQHF. This chain uses TRBV24-1 with TRBJ1-5; tentatively, D is TRBD1 (6 bases). Germline loops: CDR1 KGHDR, CDR2 SFDVKD. The length of the CDR3 is 15 residues. The ends were cut back, 5 bases at V and 1 base at J, with 11 bases in the middle.

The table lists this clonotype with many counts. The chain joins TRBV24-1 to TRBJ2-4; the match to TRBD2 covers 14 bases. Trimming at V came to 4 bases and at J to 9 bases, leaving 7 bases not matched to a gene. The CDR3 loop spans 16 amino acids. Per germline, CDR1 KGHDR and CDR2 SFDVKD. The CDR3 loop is CATSDPGLAGAGIQYF. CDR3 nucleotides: TGTGCCACCAGTGACCCGGGACTAGCGGGAGCGGGCATTCAGTACTTC.

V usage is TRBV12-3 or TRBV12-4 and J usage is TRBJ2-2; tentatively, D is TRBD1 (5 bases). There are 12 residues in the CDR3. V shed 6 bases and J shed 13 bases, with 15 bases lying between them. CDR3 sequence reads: CASSPDSPPLFF. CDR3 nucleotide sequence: TGTGCCAGCAGCCCCGACAGCCCCCCGCTGTTTTTT.

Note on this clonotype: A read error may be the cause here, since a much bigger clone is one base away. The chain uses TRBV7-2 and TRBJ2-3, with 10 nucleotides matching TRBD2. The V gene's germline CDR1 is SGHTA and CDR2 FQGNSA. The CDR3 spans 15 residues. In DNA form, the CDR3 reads TGTGCCAGCAGCTTTGCTAGCGGGGGCACAGATGCGCAGTATTTT. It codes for CASSFASGGTDAQYF.

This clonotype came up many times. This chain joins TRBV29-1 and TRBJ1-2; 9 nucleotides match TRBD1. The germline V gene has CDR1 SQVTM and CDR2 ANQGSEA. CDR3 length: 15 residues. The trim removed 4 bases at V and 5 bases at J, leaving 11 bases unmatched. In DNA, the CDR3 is TGCAGCGTTGTTGGGCCGGGACAGGGCCTTTATGGCTACACCTTC. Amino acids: CSVVGPGQGLYGYTF.

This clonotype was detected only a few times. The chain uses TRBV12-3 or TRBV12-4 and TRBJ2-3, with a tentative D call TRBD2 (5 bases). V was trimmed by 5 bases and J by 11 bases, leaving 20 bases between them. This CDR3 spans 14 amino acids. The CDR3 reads CASSRSSEAGKQYF. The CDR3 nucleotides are TGTGCCAGCAGTCGATCTTCGGAGGCTGGAAAGCAGTATTTT.

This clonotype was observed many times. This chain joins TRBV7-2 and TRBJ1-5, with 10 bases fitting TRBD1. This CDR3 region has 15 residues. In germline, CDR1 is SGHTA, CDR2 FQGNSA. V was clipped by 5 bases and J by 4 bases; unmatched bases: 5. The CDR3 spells CASSQGQGYNQPQHF. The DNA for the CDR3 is TGTGCCAGCAGCCAGGGACAGGGGTATAATCAGCCCCAGCATTTT.

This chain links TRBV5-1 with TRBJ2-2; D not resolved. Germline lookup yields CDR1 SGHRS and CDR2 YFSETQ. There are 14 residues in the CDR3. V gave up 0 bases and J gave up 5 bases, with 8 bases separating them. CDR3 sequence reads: CASSLVGSTGELFF. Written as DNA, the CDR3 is TGCGCCAGCAGCTTGGTTGGTTCGACCGGGGAGCTGTTTTTT. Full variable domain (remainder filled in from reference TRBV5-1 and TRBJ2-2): KAGVTQTPRYLIKTRGQQVTLSCSPISGHRSVSWYQQTPGQGLQFLFEYFSETQRNKGNFPGRFSGRQFSNSRSEMNVSTLELGDSALYLCASSLVGSTGELFFGEGSRLTVL.

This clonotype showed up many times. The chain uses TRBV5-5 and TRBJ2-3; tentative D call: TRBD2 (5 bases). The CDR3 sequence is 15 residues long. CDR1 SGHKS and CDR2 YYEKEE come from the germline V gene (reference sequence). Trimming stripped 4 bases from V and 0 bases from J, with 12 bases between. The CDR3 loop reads CASSLEGVSTDTQYF. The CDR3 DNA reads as TGTGCCAGCAGCCTCGAGGGAGTTAGCACAGATACGCAGTATTTT.

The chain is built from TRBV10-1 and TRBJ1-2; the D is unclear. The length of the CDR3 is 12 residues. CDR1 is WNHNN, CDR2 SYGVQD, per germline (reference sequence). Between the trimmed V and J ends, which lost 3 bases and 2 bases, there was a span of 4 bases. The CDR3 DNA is TGCGCCAGCAGTGACGGCAACTATGGCTACACCTTC. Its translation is CASSDGNYGYTF.

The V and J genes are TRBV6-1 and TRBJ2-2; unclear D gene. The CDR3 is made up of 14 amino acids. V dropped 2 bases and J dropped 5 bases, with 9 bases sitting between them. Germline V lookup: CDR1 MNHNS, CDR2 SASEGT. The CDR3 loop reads CASSESEDTGELFF. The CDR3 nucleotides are TGTGCCAGCAGTGAAAGCGAGGATACCGGGGAGCTGTTTTTT.

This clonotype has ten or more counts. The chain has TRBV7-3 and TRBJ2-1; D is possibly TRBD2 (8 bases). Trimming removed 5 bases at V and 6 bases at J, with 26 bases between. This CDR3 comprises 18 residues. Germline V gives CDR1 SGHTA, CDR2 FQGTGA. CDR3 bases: TGTGCCAGCAGCCCCGGGTTAGCGGGAACCCCAGGGGGCAATGAGCAGTTCTTC. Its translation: CASSPGLAGTPGGNEQFF.

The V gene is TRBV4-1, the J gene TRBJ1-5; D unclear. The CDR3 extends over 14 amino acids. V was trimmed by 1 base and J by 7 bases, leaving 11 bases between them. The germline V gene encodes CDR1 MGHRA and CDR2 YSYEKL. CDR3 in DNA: TGCGCCAGCAGCCAAGGCAGGAACGAACAGCCCCAGCATTTT. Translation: CASSQGRNEQPQHF.

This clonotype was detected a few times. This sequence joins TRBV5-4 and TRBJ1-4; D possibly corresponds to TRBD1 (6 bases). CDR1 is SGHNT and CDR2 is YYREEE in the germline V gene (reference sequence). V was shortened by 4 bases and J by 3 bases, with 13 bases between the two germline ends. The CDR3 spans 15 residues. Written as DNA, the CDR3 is TGTGCCAGCAGCCCGGAACAGGGCCCTAATGAAAAACTGTTTTTT. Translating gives CASSPEQGPNEKLFF.

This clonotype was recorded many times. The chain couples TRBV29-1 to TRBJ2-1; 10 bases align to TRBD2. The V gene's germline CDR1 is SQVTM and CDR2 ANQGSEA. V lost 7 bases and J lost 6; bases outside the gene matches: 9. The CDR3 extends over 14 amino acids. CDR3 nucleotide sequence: TGCAGCGCCGGACTGTCTAGCGGGAGCAATGAGCAGTTCTTC. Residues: CSAGLSSGSNEQFF.

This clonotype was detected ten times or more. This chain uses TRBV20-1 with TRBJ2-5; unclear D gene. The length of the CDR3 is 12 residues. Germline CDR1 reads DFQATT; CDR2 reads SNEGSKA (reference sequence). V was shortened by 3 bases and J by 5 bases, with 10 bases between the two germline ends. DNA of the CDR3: TGCAGTGCTAGGCGGTTCCGGGAGACCCAGTACTTC. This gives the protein CSARRFRETQYF.

The CDR3 reads CASSPRLAESSYNEQYF. DNA for the CDR3: TGTGCCAGCAGCCCCCGACTAGCGGAAAGCTCCTACAATGAACAGTACTTC. The V call is TRBV7-9, the J call TRBJ2-5; 9 positions agree with TRBD2. This CDR3 has 17 amino acids. V shed 5 bases, J shed 11 bases, and the junction held 21 bases outside the gene matches. Germline V gives CDR1 SEHNR, CDR2 FQNEAQ (reference sequence).

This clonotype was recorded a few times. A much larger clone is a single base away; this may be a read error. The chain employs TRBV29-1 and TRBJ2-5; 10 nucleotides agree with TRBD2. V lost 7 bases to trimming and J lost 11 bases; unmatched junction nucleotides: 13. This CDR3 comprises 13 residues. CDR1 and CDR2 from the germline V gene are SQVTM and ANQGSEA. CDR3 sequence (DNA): TGCAGCGCGACAAGCGGGAGGGCCAATGAGCAGTACTTC. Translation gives CSATSGRANEQYF. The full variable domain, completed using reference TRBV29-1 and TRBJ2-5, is SAVISQKPSRDICQRGTSLTIQCQVDSQVTMMFWYRQQPGQSLTLIATANQGSEATYESGFVIDKFPISRPNLTFSTLTVSNMSPEDSSIYLCSATSGRANEQYFGPGTRLLVL.

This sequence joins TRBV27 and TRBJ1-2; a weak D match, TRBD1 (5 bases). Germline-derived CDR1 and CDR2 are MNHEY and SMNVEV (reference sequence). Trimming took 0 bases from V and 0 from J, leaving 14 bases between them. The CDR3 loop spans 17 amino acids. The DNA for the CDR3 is TGTGCCAGCAGTTTATCAGCAGGGCCGATGGCTAACTATGGCTACACCTTC. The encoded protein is CASSLSAGPMANYGYTF.

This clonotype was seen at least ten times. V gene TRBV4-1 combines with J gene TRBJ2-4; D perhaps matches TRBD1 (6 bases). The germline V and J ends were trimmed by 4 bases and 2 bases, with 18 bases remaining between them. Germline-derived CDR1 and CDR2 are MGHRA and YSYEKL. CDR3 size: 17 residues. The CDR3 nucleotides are TGCGCCAGCAGCCCAATTCAGGGGTGGGCGACCAAAAACATTCAGTACTTC. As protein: CASSPIQGWATKNIQYF.